The 10 T cell receptor beta chains below come from one sample, sequenced in a study of T cells after yellow fever vaccination. One entry per CDR3 protein results from TCRdb running MiXCR on the 5' RACE reads. Among some 560,000 distinct CDR3 sequences listed, roughly a sixth were seen once. Sequencing used PBMCs, obtained about 5 days after the first yellow fever vaccination. These receptors all stem from a man aged 18 to 30 who received the YFV17D yellow fever vaccine.

V and J are TRBV9 and TRBJ2-3; 8 nucleotides line up with TRBD2. V trimming: 3 bases; J trimming: 0 bases; junction bases outside the gene matches: 3. The CDR3 spans 15 residues. Germline V gene lookup returns CDR1 SGDLS and CDR2 YYNGEE. In DNA, the CDR3 is TGTGCCAGCAGCGAATCTAGCGGGAGCACAGATACGCAGTATTTT. Encoded protein: CASSESSGSTDTQYF.

The rearrangement joins TRBV25-1 to TRBJ1-4; 11 nucleotides align to TRBD1. This CDR3 region has 16 residues. Trimming at V came to 4 bases and at J to 6 bases, leaving 7 bases not matched to a gene. The germline V gene has CDR1 MGHDK and CDR2 SYGVNS. This CDR3 is CASSVGQGAVDEKLFF. The DNA of the CDR3 is TGTGCCAGCAGTGTAGGACAGGGGGCTGTGGATGAAAAACTGTTTTTT.

The chain employs TRBV11-2 and TRBJ2-5; possible D gene TRBD1, 5 bases. V was trimmed by 5 bases and J by 5 bases, leaving 24 bases between them. The germline V gene has CDR1 SGHAT and CDR2 FQNNGV. The CDR3 covers 17 residues. The CDR3 spells CASSLNSWGTAMETQYF. DNA for the CDR3: TGTGCCAGCAGCCTCAACTCATGGGGCACCGCGATGGAGACCCAGTACTTC. Variable domain in full (rest from reference TRBV11-2 and TRBJ2-5): EAGVAQSPRYKIIEKRQSVAFWCNPISGHATLYWYQQILGQGPKLLIQFQNNGVVDDSQLPKDRFSAERLKGVDSTLKIQPAKLEDSAVYLCASSLNSWGTAMETQYFGPGTRLLVL.

This clonotype came up a few times. V is TRBV20-1 and J is TRBJ2-7, with D uncertain. V was cut by 6 bases and J by 0 bases, with 15 bases left in between. The CDR3 is made up of 14 amino acids. Germline V gene lookup returns CDR1 DFQATT and CDR2 SNEGSKA (reference sequence). The CDR3 region has the DNA TGCAGTGCCATTGGGTCGGTGAGCTCCTACGAGCAGTACTTC. It encodes CSAIGSVSSYEQYF.

The rearrangement links TRBV7-9 to TRBJ2-2; D may be TRBD2 (5 bases). The germline V and J ends were trimmed by 0 bases and 6 bases, with 11 bases remaining between them. CDR3 length: 15 amino acids. From germline, CDR1 is SEHNR and CDR2 FQNEAQ (reference sequence). DNA for the CDR3: TGTGCCAGCAGCTTAGCGCGGGCAGCGCCCGGGGAGCTGTTTTTT. Its protein product is CASSLARAAPGELFF.

This clonotype was recorded many times. V and J are TRBV6-1 and TRBJ2-3; 7 positions match TRBD1. The CDR3 covers 14 residues. Germline V CDR1 and CDR2: MNHNS, SASEGT. V shed 6 bases and J 0 bases; nucleotides not matched to a gene: 3. The CDR3 DNA reads TGTGCCAGCAGACAGGGGTGGAGCACAGATACGCAGTATTTT. Translation gives CASRQGWSTDTQYF.

The chain has TRBV7-2 and TRBJ1-1; tentative D call: TRBD1 (5 bases). Germline values: CDR1 SGHTA, CDR2 FQGNSA. Trimming stripped 1 base from V and 4 bases from J, with 13 bases between. The CDR3 covers 15 residues. CDR3 bases: TGTGCCAGCAGCTTAGGGTACCGGGGGAGCACTGAAGCTTTCTTT. It codes for CASSLGYRGSTEAFF.

This clonotype was observed many times. This chain's CDR3 is CATSDGGVRYNEQFF. CDR3 in DNA: TGTGCCACCAGTGATGGGGGAGTTCGCTACAATGAGCAGTTCTTC. The chain uses TRBV24-1 and TRBJ2-1; D tentatively reads TRBD1 or TRBD2 (5 bases each). This CDR3 contains 15 residues. Germline-derived CDR1 and CDR2 are KGHDR and SFDVKD. V was cut by 3 bases and J by 3 bases, with 11 bases left in between.

This clonotype was observed at least ten times. The chain employs TRBV7-9 and TRBJ2-7; D gene ambiguous. V lost 5 bases and J lost 5, with 13 bases in between. CDR3 length: 13 residues. Germline CDR1 SEHNR, CDR2 FQNEAQ (reference sequence). The CDR3: CASSAGPRDEQYF. CDR3 coding DNA: TGTGCCAGCAGCGCCGGGCCCCGGGACGAGCAGTACTTC.

The chain is built from TRBV18 and TRBJ1-1; D is uncertain. V lost 1 base to trimming and J lost 3 bases, with 6 bases between them. CDR3 length: 13 amino acids. Germline loops: CDR1 KGHSH, CDR2 LQKENI. In DNA form, the CDR3 reads TGTGCCAGCTCACCACGGCCGGACACTGAAGCTTTCTTT. It encodes CASSPRPDTEAFF. Combining the CDR3 with reference TRBV18 and TRBJ1-1 gives the whole variable domain NAGVMQNPRHLVRRRGQEARLRCSPMKGHSHVYWYRQLPEEGLKFMVYLQKENIIDESGMPKERFSAEFPKEGPSILRIQQVVRGDSAAYFCASSPRPDTEAFFGQGTRLTVV.